This TCR beta chain was recorded in a study of T cells expressing NK-cell markers. The wider study: The sequencing cohort of eight donors included seven HCMV-seropositive individuals and one seronegative individual.

With respect to this clonotype: Its antigen remains unidentified.

With UMIs, 5'RACE template switching was used to make TCR beta cDNA. Reanalyzing the 5' RACE reads, TCRdb keeps one entry per CDR3 protein, without DNA. This sample's table has around 7,400 distinct CDR3 sequences. Study-wide results and limits: The CD3+CD56-NKG2C+ fraction of a handful of donors was also led by these clonotypes. About six donors showed dominant NKG2C+ clonotypes comprising about 1.0-7.0% of their CD8+ T cells.

The sequence was obtained from a man aged 18-75 years in good health. What was sequenced was blood T cells: a sorted CD56 or NKG2C T cell subset, CD4+ or CD8+ T cells, or bulk PBMC T cells (not recorded which).

CDR3 residues: CATSDSLDTSHGKLFF. The rearrangement uses TRBV24-1 and TRBJ1-4. Germline CDR1 and CDR2: KGHDR and SFDVKD. The CDR3 loop spans 16 amino acids.